One and the same sample provided the 14 T cell receptor beta chains below, sequenced in a study of regulatory T cells in long-lasting Graves disease. Libraries of TCR beta came from iRepertoire HTBI primers plus Arm-PCR of CDR3 regions. TCRdb analysed the multiplex PCR reads with MiXCR anew, one entry per CDR3 protein. The table has 500,000 to 700,000 distinct CDR3 sequences, roughly 15% seen once; the top ten hold 15% to 20%. Time point indicated: newly diagnosed GD, antithyroid drugs for less than 3 months. RNA isolated from PBMCs was used to make the TCR library. The data were also submitted as part of a second study, on T cells in Graves' hyperthyroidism and ophthalmopathy.

The sequenced sample was peripheral blood mononuclear cells (PBMCs), obtained at new diagnosis, from a patient treated with antithyroid drugs. All receptors come from a woman in her twenties or thirties with Graves disease.

This clonotype was observed at least ten times. The chain carries TRBV28 and TRBJ1-2; tentatively, D is TRBD1 (5 bases). The CDR3 length is 14 residues. V shed 4 bases and J shed 4 bases, with 13 bases lying between them. Germline-derived CDR1 and CDR2 are MDHEN and SYDVKM. The CDR3 region has the DNA TGTGCCAGCAGTTCCACCTGGACAAGCTATGGCTACACCTTC. Protein sequence: CASSSTWTSYGYTF.

The table lists this clonotype with a count of one. Mismatch with germline at one junction end may stem from a read error. The gene calls are TRBV19 and TRBJ2-1; D might be TRBD2 (6 bases). This CDR3 is built from 13 residues. The germline V gene has CDR1 LNHDA and CDR2 SQIVND (reference sequence). The CDR3 sequence: CATARGSSNEQFF. The CDR3 DNA follows: TGCGCCACCGCACGGGGGAGTAGCAATGAGCAGTTCTTC.

CDR3 loop: CASSPLAGGQYEQYF. The CDR3 bases are TGTGCCAGCAGCCCCCTAGCGGGAGGGCAATACGAGCAGTACTTC. The gene calls are TRBV7-8 and TRBJ2-7, with 12 positions matching TRBD2. The CDR3 covers 15 residues. Looked up from germline, CDR1 is SGHVS and CDR2 is FQNEAQ. The junction had 6 bases not matched to a gene; V was cut back by 5 bases and J by 4 bases. Based on the CDR3 plus reference TRBV7-8 and TRBJ2-7, the full variable domain is GAGVSQSPRYKVAKRGQDVALRCDPISGHVSLFWYQQALGQGPEFLTYFQNEAQLDKSGLPSDRFFAERPEGSVSTLKIQRTQQEDSAVYLCASSPLAGGQYEQYFGPGTRLTVT.

At least ten counts were recorded for this clonotype. The chain employs TRBV12-5 and TRBJ2-1; 10 bases fit TRBD2. Unmatched junction bases numbered 5, after V lost 6 bases and J lost 3 bases. Germline lookup yields CDR1 LGHNT and CDR2 FRNRAP. The CDR3 consists of 15 residues. CDR3 in DNA: TGTGCTAGTGGCGCCGGGACTAGCGTCTACAATGAGCAGTTCTTC. It yields the protein CASGAGTSVYNEQFF. The whole variable domain, filled in from reference TRBV12-5 and TRBJ2-1, reads DARVTQTPRHKVTEMGQEVTMRCQPILGHNTVFWYRQTMMQGLELLAYFRNRAPLDDSGMPKDRFSAEMPDATLATLKIQPSEPRDSAVYFCASGAGTSVYNEQFFGPGTRLTVL.

V is TRBV6-5 and J is TRBJ1-4; D possibly corresponds to TRBD1 (5 bases). CDR1 and CDR2 (germline): MNHEY, SVGAGI. Trimming took 4 bases from V and 4 from J, leaving 19 bases between them. This CDR3 is built from 17 residues. In DNA form, the CDR3 reads TGTGCCAGCAGTTCTAATACCTACCTGGGGGATAATGAAAAACTGTTTTTT. Its translation is CASSSNTYLGDNEKLFF.

The chain recombines TRBV28 with TRBJ2-7, with 13 nucleotides matching TRBD2. The CDR3 has 16 amino acids. V shed 6 bases, J shed 2 bases, and the junction held 7 bases outside the gene matches. Germline V CDR1 and CDR2: MDHEN, SYDVKM. DNA of the CDR3: TGTGCCAGCAGCTCCCCGGGACTAGCGGGAACCTACGAGCAGTACTTC. This codes for CASSSPGLAGTYEQYF.

This clonotype was observed once. The rearrangement links TRBV12-3 or TRBV12-4 to TRBJ1-2; TRBD1 matches at 9 bases. The length of the CDR3 is 18 residues. With V trimmed by 5 bases and J by 4 bases, 17 bases remained unmatched. CDR3 loop: CASSPESGTGRLGYGYTF. The CDR3, as DNA: TGTGCCAGCAGTCCCGAATCCGGGACAGGGAGACTCGGCTATGGCTACACCTTC.

This clonotype turned up a few times. The rearrangement uses TRBV3-1 and TRBJ1-1; TRBD1 matches at 7 bases. The V segment lost 4 bases and the J segment 4 bases; nucleotides outside the gene matches: 9. Germline V gene sequence: CDR1 LGHDT, CDR2 YNNKEL (reference sequence). The CDR3 runs 15 residues. CDR3 residues: CASSLSTTGSTEAFF. The DNA of the CDR3 is TGTGCCAGCAGCCTCTCAACGACAGGGAGCACTGAAGCTTTCTTT.

The chain recombines TRBV18 with TRBJ1-1; D not resolved. Trimming shortened V by 2 bases and J by 1 base, and 8 bases separated the two germline ends. Per the germline V gene, CDR1 is KGHSH and CDR2 is LQKENI. This CDR3 has 14 amino acids. CDR3 region: CASSPVRTNTEAFF. DNA for the CDR3: TGTGCCAGCTCACCAGTTCGTACGAACACTGAAGCTTTCTTT.

This clonotype was seen many times. This chain links TRBV28 with TRBJ2-7; tentative D call: TRBD1 (5 bases). The CDR3 runs 15 residues. Trimming shortened V by 3 bases and J by 6 bases, and 18 bases separated the two germline ends. Germline CDR1 and CDR2: MDHEN and SYDVKM. CDR3 sequence: CASSLATAGRGEQYF. The DNA for the CDR3 is TGTGCCAGCAGTTTGGCGACAGCCGGTCGTGGCGAGCAGTACTTC.

The V and J genes are TRBV28 and TRBJ2-3; 9 bases are shared with TRBD2. This CDR3 has 15 amino acids. Germline CDR1 is MDHEN and CDR2 is SYDVKM. J lost 4 bases, V lost 6 bases, and 8 bases had no gene match. CDR3 amino acids: CASRPGTSSADTQYF. CDR3 nucleotides: TGTGCCAGCAGACCAGGGACTAGCTCGGCAGATACGCAGTATTTT.

Comments on this clonotype: Possible read error: a much larger clone is one base away. V and J are TRBV20-1 and TRBJ2-1; 16 nucleotides align to TRBD2. The CDR3 covers 21 residues. Germline lookup yields CDR1 DFQATT and CDR2 SNEGSKA (reference sequence). The CDR3 DNA reads TGCAGTGCTAGGTCAGTCACCGGGACTAGCGGGAGGGAGAGCTCCTACAATAAGCAGTTCTTC. This gives the protein CSARSVTGTSGRESSYNKQFF.

A note on this clonotype: Just one base apart from a much larger clone, this may be a read error. The V gene is TRBV28, the J gene TRBJ2-5, with D hard to call. The germline CDR1 and CDR2 sequences are MDHEN and SYDVKM. The CDR3 is made up of 15 amino acids. CDR3 in DNA: TGTGCCAGCAATTTATTCTCCGGTCAACGTGCCACCCAGTACTTC. Translated, it gives CASNLFSGQRATQYF.

The sample holds a few counts of this clonotype. The V call is TRBV29-1, the J call TRBJ2-3; weak D call: TRBD2 (5 bases). This CDR3 region has 14 residues. Germline assignment: CDR1 SQVTM and CDR2 ANQGSEA. V was trimmed by 6 bases and J by 0 bases, leaving 13 bases between them. The CDR3: CSVSGLPSTDTQYF. The CDR3 DNA sequence: TGCAGCGTCTCAGGACTTCCTAGCACAGATACGCAGTATTTT.